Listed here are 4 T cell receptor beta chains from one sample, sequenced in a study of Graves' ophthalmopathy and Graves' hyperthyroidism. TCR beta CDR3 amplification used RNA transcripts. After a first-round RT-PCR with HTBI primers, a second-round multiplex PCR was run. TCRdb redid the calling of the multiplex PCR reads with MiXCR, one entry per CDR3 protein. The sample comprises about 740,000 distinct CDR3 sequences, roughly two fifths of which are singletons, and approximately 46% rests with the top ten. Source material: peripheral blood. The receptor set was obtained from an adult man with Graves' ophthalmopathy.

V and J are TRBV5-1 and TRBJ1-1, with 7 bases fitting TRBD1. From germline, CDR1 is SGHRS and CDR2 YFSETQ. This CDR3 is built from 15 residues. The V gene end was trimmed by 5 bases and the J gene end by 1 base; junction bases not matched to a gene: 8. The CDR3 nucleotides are TGCGCCAGCAGGCAACTCACAGGGGCGAACACTGAAGCTTTCTTT. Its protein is CASRQLTGANTEAFF.

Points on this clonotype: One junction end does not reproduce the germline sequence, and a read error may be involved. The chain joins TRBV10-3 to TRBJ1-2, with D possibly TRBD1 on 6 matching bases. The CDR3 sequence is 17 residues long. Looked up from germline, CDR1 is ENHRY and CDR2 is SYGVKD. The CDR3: CAISKTRTGRKDYGHTF. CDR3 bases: TGTGCCATCAGTAAGACTCGTACAGGGAGAAAGGACTATGGCCACACCTTC.

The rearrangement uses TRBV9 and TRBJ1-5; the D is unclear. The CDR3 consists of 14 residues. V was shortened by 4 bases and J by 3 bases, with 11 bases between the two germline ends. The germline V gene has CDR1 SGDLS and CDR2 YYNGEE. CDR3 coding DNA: TGTGCCAGCAGCCCCGGACTCGACAATCAGCCCCAGCATTTT. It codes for CASSPGLDNQPQHF.

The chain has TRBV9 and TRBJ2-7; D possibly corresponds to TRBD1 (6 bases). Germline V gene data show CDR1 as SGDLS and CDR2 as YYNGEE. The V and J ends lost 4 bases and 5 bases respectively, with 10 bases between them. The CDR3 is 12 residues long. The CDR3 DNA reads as TGTGCCAGCAGCCAGGGGCGGGACGAGCAGTACTTC. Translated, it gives CASSQGRDEQYF.